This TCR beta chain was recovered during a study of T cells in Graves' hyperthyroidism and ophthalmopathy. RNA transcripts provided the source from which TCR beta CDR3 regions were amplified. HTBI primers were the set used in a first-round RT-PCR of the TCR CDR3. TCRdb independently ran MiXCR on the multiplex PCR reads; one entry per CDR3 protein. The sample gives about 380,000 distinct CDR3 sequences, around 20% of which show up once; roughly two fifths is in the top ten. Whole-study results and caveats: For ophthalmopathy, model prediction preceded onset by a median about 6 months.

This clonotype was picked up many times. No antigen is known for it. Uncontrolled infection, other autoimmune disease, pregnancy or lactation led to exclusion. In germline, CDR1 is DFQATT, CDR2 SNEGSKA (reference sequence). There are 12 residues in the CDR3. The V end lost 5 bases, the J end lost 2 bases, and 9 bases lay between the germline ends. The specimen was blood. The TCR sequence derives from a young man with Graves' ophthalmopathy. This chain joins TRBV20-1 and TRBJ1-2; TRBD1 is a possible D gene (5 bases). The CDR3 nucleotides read TGCAGTGCTGGGGGGGACAACTATGGCTACACCTTC. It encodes CSAGGDNYGYTF.